Each of the 13 T cell receptor beta chains below was sequenced from the same sample in a study of CD8+CD57+ T cells in acquired aplastic anemia. CDR3 and TCR beta VDJ profiling relied on a genomic DNA template. In TCRdb, the reads were re-called with MiXCR into one record per CDR3 protein. The data contain around 170,000 distinct CDR3 sequences, under 75% of them singletons. The sample taken for sequencing was sorted CD4+, CD8+, or CD8+CD57+ T cells (not recorded which) from PBMCs. The receptor set was obtained from a human donor in good health.

This sequence joins TRBV24-1 and TRBJ1-2, with D possibly being TRBD1 (5 bases). CDR3 length: 16 amino acids. Trimming removed 7 bases from V and 0 bases from J, with 17 bases in between. Germline V gene lookup returns CDR1 KGHDR and CDR2 SFDVKD. The CDR3 protein is CATRGRGKLANYGYTF. The CDR3 nucleotides read TGTGCCACCAGAGGGAGGGGTAAACTAGCTAACTATGGCTACACCTTC.

The chain combines TRBV10-1 with TRBJ1-1; D unresolved. CDR1 is WNHNN, CDR2 SYGVQD, per germline (reference sequence). The CDR3 extends over 15 amino acids. V was cut by 4 bases and J by 2 bases, with 14 bases left in between. As DNA, the CDR3 is TGCGCCAGCAGTGTACATACTGGGGAAAACACTGAAGCTTTCTTT. This gives the protein CASSVHTGENTEAFF.

This clonotype was counted once. The J gene is TRBJ1-4, the V gene TRBV10-2; D uncertain. Trimming left V 3 bases short and J 5 bases short, with 4 bases between. Germline values: CDR1 WSHSY, CDR2 SAAADI. The CDR3 spans 12 residues. The CDR3 DNA sequence: TGCGCCAGCAGTGACGGAAATGAAAAACTGTTTTTT. Encoded protein: CASSDGNEKLFF.

This clonotype has a handful of counts. The chain couples TRBV2 to TRBJ2-3; 12 bases are a match to TRBD1. This CDR3 comprises 15 residues. Germline trimming cut 8 bases from V and 0 bases from J; bases unmatched to any gene: 3. Germline assignment: CDR1 SNHLY and CDR2 FYNNEI. The CDR3 spells CASGGQGASTDTQYF. The CDR3 coding sequence is TGTGCCAGCGGGGGACAGGGGGCGAGCACAGATACGCAGTATTTT.

V and J are TRBV29-1 and TRBJ2-7; D may be TRBD2 (6 bases). CDR3 length: 11 amino acids. CDR1 is SQVTM, CDR2 ANQGSEA, per germline. V was trimmed by 4 bases and J by 2 bases, leaving 6 bases between them. The CDR3 reads CSVVAAYEQYF. The CDR3 region has the DNA TGCAGCGTTGTAGCGGCCTACGAGCAGTACTTC.

The J gene is TRBJ2-5, the V gene TRBV2, with 7 bases fitting TRBD1. J lost 1 base, V lost 7 bases, and 6 bases had no gene match. The CDR3 totals 14 residues. Germline loops: CDR1 SNHLY, CDR2 FYNNEI. CDR3 amino acids: CASKLGQIQETQYF. CDR3 in DNA: TGTGCCAGCAAGCTGGGACAGATCCAAGAGACCCAGTACTTC.

V usage is TRBV24-1 and J usage is TRBJ2-3, with a tentative D call TRBD2 (5 bases). The CDR3 extends over 16 amino acids. The ends were cut back, 1 base at V and 1 base at J, with 11 bases in the middle. Looked up from germline, CDR1 is KGHDR and CDR2 is SFDVKD. The CDR3 loop reads CATSDLNLAGTDTQYF. The CDR3 DNA follows: TGTGCCACCAGTGATTTAAACCTAGCCGGCACAGATACGCAGTATTTT.

The V gene is TRBV12-3 or TRBV12-4, the J gene TRBJ1-1; D remains unclear. V was trimmed by 2 bases and J by 5 bases, leaving 9 bases between them. CDR3 length: 13 amino acids. The CDR3 DNA reads as TGTGCCAGCAGTTTAATGTCACGGACTGAAGCTTTCTTT. Translated, it gives CASSLMSRTEAFF.

The rearrangement joins TRBV6-5 to TRBJ1-4, with 10 nucleotides matching TRBD1. Unmatched junction bases numbered 2, after V lost 2 bases and J lost 5 bases. The CDR3 contains 15 residues. The germline V gene encodes CDR1 MNHEY and CDR2 SVGAGI. In DNA, the CDR3 is TGTGCCAGCAGTTACGGGGGACAGGGGAATGAAAAACTGTTTTTT. Encoded protein: CASSYGGQGNEKLFF.

This chain connects TRBV20-1 to TRBJ2-4; 12 positions agree with TRBD1. V shed 7 bases and J 7 bases; nucleotides not matched to a gene: 5. Germline V gene data show CDR1 as DFQATT and CDR2 as SNEGSKA (reference sequence). The CDR3 loop spans 13 amino acids. In nucleotides, the CDR3 is TGCAGTGTACTGGGGACAGGGGGCAACATTCAGTACTTC. It is translated as CSVLGTGGNIQYF.

The V gene is TRBV7-8, the J gene TRBJ2-5; 7 bases fit TRBD1. The CDR3 extends over 15 amino acids. Trimming cost V 2 bases and J 5 bases; bases outside gene matches: 8. Germline V gene sequence: CDR1 SGHVS, CDR2 FQNEAQ. Here the CDR3 reads CASSLTGQRGETQYF. The CDR3 DNA follows: TGTGCCAGCAGCTTAACGGGACAGCGTGGCGAGACCCAGTACTTC. Based on the CDR3 plus reference TRBV7-8 and TRBJ2-5, the full variable domain is GAGVSQSPRYKVAKRGQDVALRCDPISGHVSLFWYQQALGQGPEFLTYFQNEAQLDKSGLPSDRFFAERPEGSVSTLKIQRTQQEDSAVYLCASSLTGQRGETQYFGPGTRLLVL.

There are many counts of this clonotype. This CDR3 is CASSEFVASGYPDTQYF. DNA for the CDR3: TGTGCCAGCAGTGAATTCGTGGCTAGCGGGTACCCAGATACGCAGTATTTT. This chain links TRBV6-1 with TRBJ2-3; 8 bases agree with TRBD2. The CDR3 length is 17 residues. CDR1 MNHNS and CDR2 SASEGT come from the germline V gene. The junction had 11 bases not matched to a gene; V was cut back by 2 bases and J by 4 bases.

The V and J genes are TRBV5-1 and TRBJ2-7; D is unresolved. The DNA end is more similar to TRBJ2-5, so the J call may be wrong. Germline-derived CDR1 and CDR2 are SGHRS and YFSETQ. The CDR3 consists of 14 residues. The CDR3 nucleotides are TGCGCCAGCAGCTTGGTGTGGTCAAGAGAGACCCAGTACTTC. It yields the protein CASSLVWSRETQYF.